Below, one TCR beta chain is given with its context. The data stem from a study of blood T cell repertoires in COVID-19. On the study more broadly: Some COVID-19 samples were acute and others convalescent; all came from the United States, Italy and Spain. Sources were T cells, B-cell-depleted T cells, or PBMCs; the material itself was cDNA or gDNA.

The V segment lost 6 bases and the J segment 10 bases; nucleotides outside the gene matches: 8. The CDR3 has 13 residues. Germline V gives CDR1 WNHNN, CDR2 SYGVQD (reference sequence). In the study's own analysis: Reference gene primer amplification yielded estimated nucleated cell counts. Repertoires were generated with immunoSEQ multiplex PCR, while TCRdb's copy carries only in-frame clones and drops some. V and J calls and clone size are copied from that table; D and trimming were computed from the DNA. The sample includes 25,000 to 35,000 clones, around four fifths seen only once; the top ten take 6% to 8%.

Sequenced material: peripheral blood. This chain joins TRBV10-1 and TRBJ2-4; TRBD1 agrees at 8 bases. The sequence was obtained from a woman aged 70 to 79 with active or convalescent COVID-19. CDR3 sequence: CASSPGTGGIQYF. CDR3 sequence (DNA): TGCGCCAGCAGCCCCGGGACAGGTGGGATTCAGTACTTC.